These 30 T cell receptor beta chains share one sample of origin, sequenced in a study of T cell responses to AZD1222 COVID-19 vaccine. Sequencing was performed with immunoSEQ multiplex PCR; in TCRdb, only in-frame clones are kept and a portion is missing. The sample holds some 140,000 clones, roughly 90% seen once. The material was peripheral blood, obtained on day 0 of AZD1222 vaccination. The receptors here all came from an adult in good health.

This chain links TRBV5-1 with TRBJ2-7; 8 bases fit TRBD1. The CDR3 spans 15 residues. Germline lookup yields CDR1 SGHRS and CDR2 YFSETQ. J lost 1 base, V lost 4 bases, and 7 bases had no gene match. The CDR3 here is CASSLGQGSSYEQYF. As DNA, the CDR3 is TGCGCCAGCAGCCTAGGACAGGGCAGTTCCTACGAGCAGTACTTC.

V usage is TRBV5-4 and J usage is TRBJ2-7, with D uncertain. The germline V gene encodes CDR1 SGHNT and CDR2 YYREEE (reference sequence). CDR3 size: 16 residues. The V and J ends lost 4 bases and 0 bases respectively, with 17 bases between them. CDR3 protein: CASSPYGRRTSYEQYF. CDR3 sequence (DNA): TGTGCCAGCAGCCCCTACGGCAGAAGAACCTCCTACGAGCAGTACTTC. The whole variable domain, filled in from reference TRBV5-4 and TRBJ2-7, reads ETGVTQSPTHLIKTRGQQVTLRCSSQSGHNTVSWYQQALGQGPQFIFQYYREEENGRGNFPPRFSGLQFPNYSSELNVNALELDDSALYLCASSPYGRRTSYEQYFGPGTRLTVT.

This chain uses TRBV6-5 with TRBJ1-1; possibly TRBD1 for D (6 bases). Per the germline V gene, CDR1 is MNHEY and CDR2 is SVGAGI. V shed 0 bases and J shed 8 bases, with 10 bases lying between them. The CDR3 runs to 13 residues. CDR3 residues: CASSYSGGGEAFF. The DNA of the CDR3 is TGTGCCAGCAGTTACTCCGGGGGCGGAGAAGCTTTCTTT.

The rearrangement uses TRBV20-1 and TRBJ2-5, with D unclear. The CDR3 is 15 amino acids. Trimming pared 3 bases from V and 3 bases from J, leaving 17 bases between. Germline V lookup: CDR1 DFQATT, CDR2 SNEGSKA (reference sequence). CDR3 residues: CSASIIGRRKETQYF. The CDR3 DNA is TGCAGTGCTAGTATAATTGGGCGGCGTAAAGAGACCCAGTACTTC.

J is TRBJ1-5 and V is TRBV4-3, with D tentatively TRBD1 (5 bases). Germline V lookup: CDR1 LGHNA, CDR2 YSLEER. V was trimmed by 5 bases and J by 5 bases, leaving 10 bases between them. The CDR3 has 13 residues. The CDR3 nucleotides are TGCGCCAGCAGCGCAGACAGAGATCAGCCCCAGCATTTT. This sequence encodes CASSADRDQPQHF.

The V call is TRBV10-3, the J call TRBJ1-1, with 7 bases lining up with TRBD1. V shed 7 bases and J 1 base; nucleotides not matched to a gene: 9. CDR1 ENHRY and CDR2 SYGVKD come from the germline V gene. The CDR3 extends over 15 amino acids. The CDR3 DNA reads as TGTGCCATCAACCGGGACAGAGGTAGGAACACTGAAGCTTTCTTT. Protein product: CAINRDRGRNTEAFF.

V and J are TRBV6-2 or TRBV6-3 and TRBJ1-5; D unresolved. The germline V gene has CDR1 MNHEY and CDR2 SVGEGT. The CDR3 covers 21 residues. V was cut by 0 bases and J by 0 bases, with 24 bases left in between. The DNA of the CDR3 is TGTGCCAGCAGTTACTCGACCTCCTTAAGATTTAGGGCTTATAGCAATCAGCCCCAGCATTTT. Translation: CASSYSTSLRFRAYSNQPQHF.

The gene calls are TRBV7-8 and TRBJ1-3; D not certain. This CDR3 has 16 amino acids. CDR1 SGHVS and CDR2 FQNEAQ come from the germline V gene. V was trimmed by 5 bases and J by 0 bases, leaving 14 bases between them. The CDR3 nucleotides are TGTGCCAGCAGCCGCCTGAGTGACTTCTCTGGAAACACCATATATTTT. It codes for CASSRLSDFSGNTIYF.

V usage is TRBV30 and J usage is TRBJ1-1; unclear D gene. V lost 1 base and J 8 bases, leaving 11 bases between the germline ends. The germline V gene encodes CDR1 GTSNPN and CDR2 SVGIG (reference sequence). The CDR3 sequence is 12 residues long. The CDR3 DNA sequence: TGTGCCTGGAGTGCCACACCCGAAGAAGCTTTCTTT. Encoded protein: CAWSATPEEAFF.

V gene TRBV6-5 combines with J gene TRBJ1-1; D gene uncertain. Trimming pared 8 bases from V and 3 bases from J, leaving 7 bases between. Germline V CDR1 and CDR2: MNHEY, SVGAGI. The CDR3 runs to 11 residues. The CDR3 nucleotides are TGTGCCAGCCGAGACGACACTGAAGCTTTCTTT. Protein sequence: CASRDDTEAFF.

This chain connects TRBV11-1 to TRBJ1-6; 9 nucleotides agree with TRBD1. After removal of 5 bases from V and 9 bases from J, the junction contained 5 bases not matched to a gene. This CDR3 comprises 14 residues. Per the germline V gene, CDR1 is SGHAT and CDR2 is FQDESV (reference sequence). The CDR3 loop is CASSRTGGGSPLHF. CDR3 coding DNA: TGTGCCAGCAGCCGTACAGGGGGCGGTTCACCCCTCCACTTT.

The chain has TRBV7-3 and TRBJ2-1; weak D call: TRBD1 (5 bases). This CDR3 spans 13 amino acids. Germline values: CDR1 SGHTA, CDR2 FQGTGA. Trimming took off 4 bases at V and 6 bases at J, with 10 bases between the two ends. This chain's CDR3 is CASSSHRGNEQFF. CDR3 DNA sequence: TGTGCCAGCAGCTCGCATAGGGGCAATGAGCAGTTCTTC.

This clone came up a few times. The CDR3 sequence: CASSEDEFSSPLHF. CDR3 in DNA: TGTGCCAGCAGTGAAGATGAATTCAGTTCACCCCTCCACTTT. The genes are TRBV6-4 and TRBJ1-6; D unclear. Germline V gene lookup returns CDR1 MRHNA and CDR2 SNTAGT. The CDR3 loop spans 14 amino acids. V lost 3 bases, J lost 9 bases, and 12 bases lay in between.

V gene TRBV4-1 combines with J gene TRBJ1-5; a possible D gene is TRBD1 (5 bases). The CDR3 runs 16 residues. Trimming pared 4 bases from V and 4 bases from J, leaving 17 bases between. Germline V CDR1 and CDR2: MGHRA, YSYEKL. This chain's CDR3 is CASSPYQGSQNQPQHF. The CDR3 DNA sequence: TGCGCCAGCAGCCCCTACCAGGGAAGTCAGAATCAGCCCCAGCATTTT.

The V gene is TRBV4-3, the J gene TRBJ2-2, with TRBD2 as a possible D gene (6 bases). V lost 1 base to trimming and J lost 4 bases, with 13 bases between them. The CDR3 covers 16 residues. Germline lookup yields CDR1 LGHNA and CDR2 YSLEER. CDR3 sequence: CASSQGETRRTGELFF. CDR3 DNA sequence: TGCGCCAGCAGCCAAGGAGAGACTAGACGCACCGGGGAGCTGTTTTTT.

The chain joins TRBV2 to TRBJ1-1, with a tentative D call TRBD1 (6 bases). The CDR3 sequence is 14 residues long. The germline gives CDR1 SNHLY, CDR2 FYNNEI. Trimming shortened V by 4 bases and J by 6 bases, and 15 bases separated the two germline ends. The CDR3 protein is CASSVLRTAAEAFF. The CDR3 region has the DNA TGTGCCAGCAGTGTCCTCCGGACAGCGGCTGAAGCTTTCTTT.

This chain joins TRBV19 and TRBJ1-6; D not certain. CDR1 and CDR2 (germline): LNHDA, SQIVND (reference sequence). V was pared by 4 bases and J by 7 bases, with 17 bases between. The length of the CDR3 is 16 residues. The CDR3 spells CASSTVLGSGNSPLHF. DNA of the CDR3: TGTGCCAGTAGTACCGTCCTGGGGTCGGGAAATTCACCCCTCCACTTT.

The chain has TRBV6-2 or TRBV6-3 and TRBJ1-5; 9 positions match TRBD1. This CDR3 comprises 14 residues. Trimming at V came to 4 bases and at J to 2 bases, leaving 0 bases not matched to a gene. Germline V CDR1 and CDR2: MNHEY, SVGEGT. CDR3 in DNA: TGTGCCAGCAGTTGGACAGGGGGCAATCAGCCCCAGCATTTT. The encoded protein is CASSWTGGNQPQHF.

This clone came up once. The chain combines TRBV5-5 with TRBJ2-7, with D unresolved. Trimming took 0 bases from V and 4 from J, leaving 17 bases between them. CDR1 is SGHKS and CDR2 is YYEKEE in the germline V gene (reference sequence). The CDR3 extends over 16 amino acids. CDR3 nucleotide sequence: TGTGCCAGCAGCTTGGTCGCGCAGATAGCATTGTACGAGCAGTACTTC. Its translation is CASSLVAQIALYEQYF.

The CDR3: CASRGVSYNEQFF. As DNA, the CDR3 is TGTGCCAGCCGGGGCGTCTCCTACAATGAGCAGTTCTTC. The chain joins TRBV19 to TRBJ2-1; either TRBD1 or TRBD2 may fit D (5 bases each). This CDR3 has 13 residues. Germline CDR1 reads LNHDA; CDR2 reads SQIVND (reference sequence). Trimming took 9 bases from V and 0 from J, leaving 9 bases between them.

J is TRBJ1-1 and V is TRBV7-2; D possibly corresponds to TRBD1 (6 bases). The CDR3 length is 13 residues. Germline loops: CDR1 SGHTA, CDR2 FQGNSA. Trimming cost V 5 bases and J 3 bases, with 10 bases left between them. The DNA for the CDR3 is TGTGCCAGCAGCCCCGGGACACACACTGAAGCTTTCTTT. This sequence encodes CASSPGTHTEAFF.

The V gene is TRBV7-8, the J gene TRBJ2-4; 11 positions agree with TRBD2. CDR1 SGHVS and CDR2 FQNEAQ come from the germline V gene. This CDR3 has 16 amino acids. After removal of 5 bases from V and 5 bases from J, the junction contained 8 bases not matched to a gene. DNA of the CDR3: TGTGCCAGCAGCAAACCCTTAGCGGGAGGGGAAAACATTCAGTACTTC. Its translation: CASSKPLAGGENIQYF.

This clone was counted a few times. This sequence joins TRBV7-8 and TRBJ1-5; D is possibly TRBD1 (6 bases). Trimming stripped 6 bases from V and 0 bases from J, with 27 bases between. CDR3 length: 20 amino acids. Germline-derived CDR1 and CDR2 are SGHVS and FQNEAQ. CDR3 bases: TGTGCCAGCAGTCGGATTCCCCGACGGGACACCAAAAATAGCAATCAGCCCCAGCATTTT. This encodes CASSRIPRRDTKNSNQPQHF.

The J gene is TRBJ1-1, the V gene TRBV11-3; 7 bases map to TRBD1. The J segment lost 4 bases and the V segment lost 4 bases, leaving 9 bases of the junction unmatched. This CDR3 has 15 residues. CDR1 is SGHNT, CDR2 YENEEA, per germline. The CDR3 nucleotides are TGTGCCAGCAGCTCACAGGGGAGAAGGAGCACTGAAGCTTTCTTT. Translation gives CASSSQGRRSTEAFF. The whole variable domain, filled in from reference TRBV11-3 and TRBJ1-1, reads EAGVVQSPRYKIIEKKQPVAFWCNPISGHNTLYWYLQNLGQGPELLIRYENEEAVDDSQLPKDRFSAERLKGVDSTLKIQPAELGDSAVYLCASSSQGRRSTEAFFGQGTRLTVV.

The chain couples TRBV29-1 to TRBJ2-1; no firm D call. The CDR3 has 11 residues. Trimming shortened V by 5 bases and J by 7 bases, and 9 bases separated the two germline ends. Germline CDR1 reads SQVTM; CDR2 reads ANQGSEA. The CDR3 region is CSVRLGNEQFF. The CDR3 bases are TGCAGCGTTCGCCTTGGGAATGAGCAGTTCTTC.

The chain employs TRBV9 and TRBJ2-1; 8 nucleotides align to TRBD2. Trimming cost V 0 bases and J 0 bases; bases outside gene matches: 8. The CDR3 loop spans 18 amino acids. CDR1 is SGDLS, CDR2 YYNGEE, per germline. The CDR3 nucleotides read TGTGCCAGCAGCGTAGAGTACGGGAGGGTTAGCTCCTACAATGAGCAGTTCTTC. Protein: CASSVEYGRVSSYNEQFF.

In this sample, this clone turned up once. The chain employs TRBV7-9 and TRBJ2-6; unclear D gene. Germline V lookup: CDR1 SEHNR, CDR2 FQNEAQ (reference sequence). V was cut by 5 bases and J by 0 bases, with 5 bases left in between. The CDR3 has 14 residues. As DNA, the CDR3 is TGTGCCAGCAGCGACGCCTCTGGGGCCAACGTCCTGACTTTC. Amino acids: CASSDASGANVLTF.

V is TRBV5-1 and J is TRBJ2-5, with a tentative D call TRBD1 (6 bases). V was cut by 4 bases and J by 7 bases, with 17 bases left in between. The CDR3 consists of 14 residues. Germline V gives CDR1 SGHRS, CDR2 YFSETQ. The CDR3 region is CASSVNGAQGTQYF. DNA of the CDR3: TGCGCCAGCAGCGTGAATGGGGCACAGGGGACCCAGTACTTC. Variable domain in full (rest from reference TRBV5-1 and TRBJ2-5): KAGVTQTPRYLIKTRGQQVTLSCSPISGHRSVSWYQQTPGQGLQFLFEYFSETQRNKGNFPGRFSGRQFSNSRSEMNVSTLELGDSALYLCASSVNGAQGTQYFGPGTRLLVL.

The J gene is TRBJ2-7, the V gene TRBV9; 10 bases map to TRBD2. Germline V CDR1 and CDR2: SGDLS, YYNGEE. J was trimmed by 3 bases and V by 4 bases; bases with no gene match: 4. This CDR3 spans 14 amino acids. The CDR3 DNA follows: TGTGCCAGCAGCCCCCGACTAGCGGGCTACGAGCAGTACTTC. It translates to CASSPRLAGYEQYF.

CDR3 residues: CASSLSSGRAYEQFF. The CDR3 DNA is TGTGCCAGCAGCTTGAGTAGCGGGAGGGCCTATGAGCAGTTCTTC. The V call is TRBV7-9, the J call TRBJ2-1, with TRBD2 identical over 11 bases. This CDR3 spans 15 amino acids. CDR1 is SEHNR, CDR2 FQNEAQ, per germline (reference sequence). Trimming took 3 bases from V and 8 from J; bases not matched to a gene: 6.